This T cell receptor (beta chain) was sequenced for a study of T-cell reconstitution after alpha-beta-depleted transplantation in children. This clonotype has a handful of counts. Its antigen is unidentified. Preparing the TCRbeta library involved the use of unique molecular identifiers. Via MiXCR, TCRdb re-called the PCR reads, giving one row per CDR3 protein. This table holds about 980,000 distinct CDR3 sequences, about 31% found once. V lost 2 bases and J 4 bases, leaving 11 bases between the germline ends. This CDR3 has 14 residues. From germline, CDR1 is MNHEY and CDR2 SVGAGI. General study findings and limits: Where alpha-beta T cells came from about two months after transplant was reportedly several hundred expanded graft clones. Counts and diversity of T cells one year after transplant came mostly from newly produced T cells.

V gene TRBV6-5 combines with J gene TRBJ1-1; D ambiguous. Sequenced here: PBMCs, mostly from graft donor cells, sampled 360 days after TCRalphabeta/CD19-depleted stem cell transplant. The sequence derives from a boy less than two years old who had a stem cell transplant for SCID, so the T cells may come from the graft donor. CDR3 sequence reads: CASSYGSVATEAFF. The CDR3, as DNA: TGTGCCAGCAGTTACGGGTCGGTGGCCACTGAAGCTTTCTTT.